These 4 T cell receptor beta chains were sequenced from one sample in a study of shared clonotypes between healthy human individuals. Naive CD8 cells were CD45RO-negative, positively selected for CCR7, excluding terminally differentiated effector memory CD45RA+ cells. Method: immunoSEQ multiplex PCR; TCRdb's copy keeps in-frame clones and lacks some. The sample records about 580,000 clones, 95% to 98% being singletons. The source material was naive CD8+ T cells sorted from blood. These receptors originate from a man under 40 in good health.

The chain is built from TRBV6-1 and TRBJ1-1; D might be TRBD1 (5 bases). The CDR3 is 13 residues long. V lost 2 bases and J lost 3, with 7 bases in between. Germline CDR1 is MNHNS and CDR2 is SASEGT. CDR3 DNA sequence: TGTGCCAGCAGTGAATCAGGGTACACTGAAGCTTTCTTT. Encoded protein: CASSESGYTEAFF.

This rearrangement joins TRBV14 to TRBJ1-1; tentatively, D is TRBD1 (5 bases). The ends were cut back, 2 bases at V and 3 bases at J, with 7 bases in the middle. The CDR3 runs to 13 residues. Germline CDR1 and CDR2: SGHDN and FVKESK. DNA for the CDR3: TGTGCCAGCAGCCAAAGGGGATACACTGAAGCTTTCTTT. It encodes CASSQRGYTEAFF. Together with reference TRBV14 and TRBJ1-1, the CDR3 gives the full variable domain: EAGVTQFPSHSVIEKGQTVTLRCDPISGHDNLYWYRRVMGKEIKFLLHFVKESKQDESGMPNNRFLAERTGGTYSTLKVQPAELEDSGVYFCASSQRGYTEAFFGQGTRLTVV.

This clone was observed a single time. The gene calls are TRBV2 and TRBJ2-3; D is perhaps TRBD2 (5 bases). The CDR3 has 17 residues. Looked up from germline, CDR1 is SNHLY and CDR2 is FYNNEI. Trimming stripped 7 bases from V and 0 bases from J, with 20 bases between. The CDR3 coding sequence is TGTGCCAGCACTGACCCGGGATTAGCGTCTAGCACAGATACGCAGTATTTT. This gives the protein CASTDPGLASSTDTQYF.

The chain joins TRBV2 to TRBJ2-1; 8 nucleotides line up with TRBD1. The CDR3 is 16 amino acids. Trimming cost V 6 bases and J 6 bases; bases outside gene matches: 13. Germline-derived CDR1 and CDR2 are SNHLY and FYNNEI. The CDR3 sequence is CASRALRTGNANEQFF. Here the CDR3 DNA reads TGTGCCAGCAGGGCCCTGCGGACAGGGAATGCCAATGAGCAGTTCTTC.